Listed below are T cell receptor beta chains from one sample, sequenced in a study of breast tumors, draining lymph nodes, adjacent tissues. A single record per CDR3 protein comes from TCRdb applying MiXCR to the multiplex PCR reads. The table records about 200,000 distinct CDR3 sequences, roughly 29% of them present only once. Sequenced: axillary lymph node tissue. These receptors originate from a female donor with breast cancer. Some clones in this sample may be carry-over from other donors' samples. CDR3s include the opening cysteine and the closing phenylalanine or tryptophan. Each record gives: J gene, V gene, CDR3 protein.

TRBJ2-3,TRBV20-1,CSARVGDRGQYF
TRBJ2-5,TRBV6-5,CASRIDARGQEGETQYF
TRBJ2-3,TRBV7-3,CASSWSGTDTQYF
TRBJ2-1,TRBV9,CASSVGGSRTNEQFF
TRBJ1-4,TRBV19,CASSSRTGLGGEKLFF
TRBJ2-5,TRBV25-1,CASSPGGTQETQYF
TRBJ1-1,TRBV10-3,CASSYGRSTEAFF
TRBJ2-7,TRBV6-5,CASGGPPESSYEQYF
TRBJ2-1,TRBV20-1,CSARDQSAGDEQFF
TRBJ2-2,TRBV3-1,CASSPRGGANTGELFF
TRBJ2-3,TRBV11-3,CASRSGQSDTQYF
TRBJ2-1,TRBV7-7,CASRPGLALNEQFF
TRBJ2-1,TRBV2,CASSVEGVVWGEQFF
TRBJ2-2,TRBV11-2,CASSSGQGTTGELFF
TRBJ2-3,TRBV7-6,CASSLDPGDHTQYF
TRBJ1-5,TRBV30,CAWSPYVAWPASINQPQHF
TRBJ2-1,TRBV20-1,CSAREPSTRGTIGNEQFF
TRBJ1-1,TRBV5-5,CASSTSPSGAFF
TRBJ1-2,TRBV20-1,CSARDAGVRPGGRLYYGYTF
TRBJ2-7,TRBV5-8,CASSPKAGVPYEQYF
TRBJ2-3,TRBV7-3,CASSQAQIFQTRRGGDRCTDTQYF
TRBJ1-2,TRBV6-5,CASSSTGSYGYTF
TRBJ2-1,TRBV6-6,CASSSGIYNEQFF
TRBJ2-3,TRBV19,CASSTRLAGGTDTQYF
TRBJ2-3,TRBV15,CATSSVLAGDTQYF
TRBJ2-7,TRBV9,CANSVGARDGQYF
TRBJ1-2,TRBV5-1,CTSSRNSSNYGYTF
TRBJ1-4,TRBV7-8,CASSLYSGTGLNGKLFF
TRBJ2-3,TRBV7-8,CASSFGGGFDTQYF
TRBJ1-5,TRBV10-2,CASRDGYSNQPQHF
TRBJ2-3,TRBV6-2/TRBV6-3,CASSYRFLAGGPGTQYF
TRBJ1-2,TRBV19,CASSQPGDNYGYTF
TRBJ1-2,TRBV9,CASSVDGVSGNTF
TRBJ1-2,TRBV10-3,CAISGGEGYGYTF
TRBJ2-5,TRBV2,CASSLTGGNQPQYF
TRBJ1-4,TRBV7-9,CASSHSDTEKLFF
TRBJ2-1,TRBV29-1,CGARTGTSGINEQFF
TRBJ2-5,TRBV7-7,CASSLRWTDKETQYF
NA,TRBV3-1,CASSQGDWEDTQHF
TRBJ2-3,TRBV24-1,CATSDSGTGGVDTQYF
TRBJ1-5,TRBV20-1,CRAGDGSYEHF
TRBJ2-7,TRBV20-1,CSASPSSYEQYF
TRBJ2-1,TRBV7-6,CATRLARGVINEQFF
TRBJ2-4,TRBV7-9,CASSLGSTGENIQHF
TRBJ1-4,TRBV20-1,CSAYAGAFGTGLEKLFF
TRBJ2-7,TRBV19,CASSIDQRGEQYF
TRBJ2-3,TRBV9,CASSVASGTTDTQYF
TRBJ2-2,TRBV30,CAWKRLQNTGELFF